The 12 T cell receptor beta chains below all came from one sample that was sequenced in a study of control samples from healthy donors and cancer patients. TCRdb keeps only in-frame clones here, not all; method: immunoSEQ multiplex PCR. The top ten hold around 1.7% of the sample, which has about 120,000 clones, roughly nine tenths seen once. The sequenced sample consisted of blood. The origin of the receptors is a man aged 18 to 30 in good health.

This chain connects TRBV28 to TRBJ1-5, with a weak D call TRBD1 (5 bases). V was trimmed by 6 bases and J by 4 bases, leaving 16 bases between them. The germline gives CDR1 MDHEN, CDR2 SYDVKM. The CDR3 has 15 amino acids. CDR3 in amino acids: CASSYPGGENQPQHF. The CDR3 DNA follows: TGTGCCAGCAGCTACCCCGGGGGGGAAAATCAGCCCCAGCATTTT.

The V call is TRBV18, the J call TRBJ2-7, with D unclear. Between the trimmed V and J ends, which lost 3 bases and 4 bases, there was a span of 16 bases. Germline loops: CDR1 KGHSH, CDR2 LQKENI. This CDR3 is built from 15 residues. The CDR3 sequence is CASSPPKGTYYEQYF. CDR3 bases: TGTGCCAGCTCACCTCCAAAAGGAACTTATTACGAGCAGTACTTC. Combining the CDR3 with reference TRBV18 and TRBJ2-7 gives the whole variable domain NAGVMQNPRHLVRRRGQEARLRCSPMKGHSHVYWYRQLPEEGLKFMVYLQKENIIDESGMPKERFSAEFPKEGPSILRIQQVVRGDSAAYFCASSPPKGTYYEQYFGPGTRLTVT.

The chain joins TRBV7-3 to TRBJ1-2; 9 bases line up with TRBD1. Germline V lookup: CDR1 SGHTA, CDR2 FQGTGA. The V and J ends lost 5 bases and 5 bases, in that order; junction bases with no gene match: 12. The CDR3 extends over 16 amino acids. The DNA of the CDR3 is TGTGCCAGCAGCCAGCAACCACAGGGGGCACTTTATGGCTACACCTTC. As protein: CASSQQPQGALYGYTF.

The CDR3 DNA is TGTGCCACTAAGGGGGCCCTCAAGAACTTATATGGCTACACCTTC. Translated: CATKGALKNLYGYTF. V is TRBV6-5 and J is TRBJ1-2; 7 nucleotides match TRBD1. The CDR3 consists of 15 residues. With V trimmed by 10 bases and J by 5 bases, 16 bases remained unmatched. The V gene's germline CDR1 is MNHEY and CDR2 SVGAGI.

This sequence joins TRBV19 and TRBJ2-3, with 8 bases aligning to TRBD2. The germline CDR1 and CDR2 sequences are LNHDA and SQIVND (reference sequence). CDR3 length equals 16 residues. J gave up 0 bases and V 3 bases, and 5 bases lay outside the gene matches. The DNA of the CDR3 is TGTGCCAGTAGTATTCTAGCGGGCCGTAGCACAGATACGCAGTATTTT. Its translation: CASSILAGRSTDTQYF.

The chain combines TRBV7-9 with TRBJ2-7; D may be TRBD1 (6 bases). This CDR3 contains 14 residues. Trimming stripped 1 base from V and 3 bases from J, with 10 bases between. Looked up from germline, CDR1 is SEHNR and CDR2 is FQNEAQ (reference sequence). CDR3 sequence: CASSLVGAVYEQYF. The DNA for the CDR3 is TGTGCCAGCAGCTTAGTGGGGGCGGTCTACGAGCAGTACTTC. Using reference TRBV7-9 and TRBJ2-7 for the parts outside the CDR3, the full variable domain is DTGVSQNPRHKITKRGQNVTFRCDPISEHNRLYWYRQTLGQGPEFLTYFQNEAQLEKSRLLSDRFSAERPKGSFSTLEIQRTEQGDSAMYLCASSLVGAVYEQYFGPGTRLTVT.

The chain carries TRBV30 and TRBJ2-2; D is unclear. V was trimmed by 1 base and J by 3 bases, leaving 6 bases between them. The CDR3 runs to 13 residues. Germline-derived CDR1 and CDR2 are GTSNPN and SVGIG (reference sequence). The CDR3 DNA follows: TGTGCCTGGAGTGGTTCTTACACCGGGGAGCTGTTTTTT. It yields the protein CAWSGSYTGELFF.

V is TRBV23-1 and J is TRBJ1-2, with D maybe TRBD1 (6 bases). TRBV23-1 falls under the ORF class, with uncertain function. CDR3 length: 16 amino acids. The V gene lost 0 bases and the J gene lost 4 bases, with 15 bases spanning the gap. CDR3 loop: CASSQSLPGVFYGYTF. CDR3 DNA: TGCGCCAGCAGTCAATCCCTCCCAGGGGTCTTCTATGGCTACACCTTC.

The CDR3 DNA follows: TGTGCCATCAGTGAGTCGAGTATCGAGGCTTTTATGAACACTGAAGCTTTCTTT. It codes for CAISESSIEAFMNTEAFF. The chain couples TRBV10-3 to TRBJ1-1; D is unclear. CDR1 and CDR2 from the germline V gene are ENHRY and SYGVKD. The CDR3 has 18 residues. V was trimmed by 0 bases and J by 0 bases, leaving 17 bases between them.

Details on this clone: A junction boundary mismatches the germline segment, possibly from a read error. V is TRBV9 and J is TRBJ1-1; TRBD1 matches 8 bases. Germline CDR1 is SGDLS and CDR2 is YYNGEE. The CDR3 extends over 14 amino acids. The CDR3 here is CANSVTGVNTEAFF. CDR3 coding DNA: TGTGCCAACAGCGTGACAGGGGTTAACACTGAAGCTTTCTTT.

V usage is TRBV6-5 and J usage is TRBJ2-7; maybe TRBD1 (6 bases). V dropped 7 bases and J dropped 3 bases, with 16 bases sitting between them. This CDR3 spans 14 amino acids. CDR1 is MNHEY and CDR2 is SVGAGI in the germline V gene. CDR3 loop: CASKEARGFYEQYF. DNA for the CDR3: TGTGCCAGCAAAGAGGCCAGGGGATTCTACGAGCAGTACTTC.

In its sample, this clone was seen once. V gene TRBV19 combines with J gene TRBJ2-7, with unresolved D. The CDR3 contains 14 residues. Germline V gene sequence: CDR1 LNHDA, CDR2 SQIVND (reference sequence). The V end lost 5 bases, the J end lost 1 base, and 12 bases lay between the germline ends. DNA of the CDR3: TGTGCCAGTAGTCAGTCGGTCAGGTCCTACGAGCAGTACTTC. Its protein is CASSQSVRSYEQYF.